These 26 T cell receptor beta chains originate from one sample sequenced in a study of chemoradiotherapy in HPV16-positive cancers. Clones were read by immunoSEQ multiplex PCR, and TCRdb kept only the in-frame ones, dropping some. The data hold around 2,500 clones, with 80% to 90% observed a single time. Specimen: tumor tissue, collected from a patient who underwent chemoradiotherapy. The receptors here all came from a human donor with HPV-associated anogenital cancer.

This rearrangement joins TRBV4-3 to TRBJ1-2, with D hard to call. V was shortened by 2 bases and J by 6 bases, with 16 bases between the two germline ends. The CDR3 is made up of 15 amino acids. In germline, CDR1 is LGHNA, CDR2 YSLEER. CDR3 region: CASSQIPTRRDGYTF. The CDR3 DNA reads as TGCGCCAGCAGCCAAATACCGACCCGTCGAGATGGCTACACCTTC.

This chain joins TRBV27 and TRBJ1-2, with D possibly matching TRBD1 (6 bases). The CDR3 contains 17 residues. From germline, CDR1 is MNHEY and CDR2 SMNVEV (reference sequence). Trimming shortened V by 6 bases and J by 4 bases, and 24 bases separated the two germline ends. CDR3 residues: CASSERGQGRTLYGYTF. CDR3 DNA: TGTGCCAGCAGCGAGCGGGGCCAGGGGCGAACCCTCTATGGCTACACCTTC.

The chain recombines TRBV9 with TRBJ2-7; D perhaps matches TRBD1 (6 bases). The germline V gene has CDR1 SGDLS and CDR2 YYNGEE. CDR3 length: 14 amino acids. V lost 3 bases and J 1 base, leaving 11 bases between the germline ends. The CDR3 sequence is CASSDRQESYEQYF. For the CDR3, the DNA is TGTGCCAGCAGCGATCGACAGGAATCCTACGAGCAGTACTTC.

The chain's CDR3 is CSARDGGYWFF. The CDR3 DNA follows: TGCAGTGCTAGAGATGGGGGGTATTGGTTCTTC. The V and J genes are TRBV20-1 and TRBJ2-1; D possibly corresponds to TRBD2 (6 bases). Germline values: CDR1 DFQATT, CDR2 SNEGSKA (reference sequence). Trimming took off 0 bases at V and 15 bases at J, with 12 bases between the two ends. This CDR3 contains 11 residues.

The chain is built from TRBV30 and TRBJ1-5, with a weak D call TRBD1 (6 bases). The CDR3 runs to 14 residues. With 1 base removed from V and 4 bases from J, the gap between germline ends came to 11 bases. CDR1 is GTSNPN and CDR2 is SVGIG in the germline V gene (reference sequence). The CDR3 DNA is TGTGCCTGGAGTGCGGGGGGCTTAAATCAGCCCCAGCATTTT. Residues: CAWSAGGLNQPQHF.

The rearrangement links TRBV6-1 to TRBJ1-6; D not certain. Trimming shortened V by 4 bases and J by 0 bases, and 13 bases separated the two germline ends. CDR3 length equals 17 residues. Germline CDR1 MNHNS, CDR2 SASEGT. The DNA of the CDR3 is TGTGCCAGCAGTGCGGCGCCCAGCAGCTCCTATAATTCACCCCTCCACTTT. Protein: CASSAAPSSSYNSPLHF.

The gene calls are TRBV7-2 and TRBJ1-2; tentatively, D is TRBD1 (5 bases). The V end was cut by 1 base, the J end by 3 bases, with 6 bases between. Germline loops: CDR1 SGHTA, CDR2 FQGNSA. The CDR3 extends over 13 amino acids. The CDR3 DNA reads as TGTGCCAGCAGCTTAGGGGGGGACTATGGCTACACCTTC. Protein sequence: CASSLGGDYGYTF.

This sequence joins TRBV6-5 and TRBJ2-7; weak D call: TRBD2 (7 bases). Germline-derived CDR1 and CDR2 are MNHEY and SVGAGI. V lost 7 bases, J lost 5 bases, and 12 bases lay in between. The length of the CDR3 is 12 residues. The CDR3 reads CASKRGRDEQYF. In DNA, the CDR3 is TGTGCCAGCAAGAGGGGGAGGGACGAGCAGTACTTC.

The chain carries TRBV7-8 and TRBJ1-4, with D possibly matching TRBD1 (6 bases). Per germline, CDR1 SGHVS and CDR2 FQNEAQ. The germline V and J ends were trimmed by 3 bases and 10 bases, with 9 bases remaining between them. The CDR3 is 12 residues long. The CDR3 protein is CASSFTTGKLFF. The CDR3 DNA is TGTGCCAGCAGCTTTACGACAGGAAAACTGTTTTTT.

The gene calls are TRBV2 and TRBJ2-7; 14 bases are a match to TRBD2. Trimming took 6 bases from V and 3 from J; bases not matched to a gene: 16. The CDR3 is 19 residues long. Germline-derived CDR1 and CDR2 are SNHLY and FYNNEI. The CDR3 DNA reads TGTGCCAGCAGGTCTGCTTTCGGGACTAGCGGGAGAGCTAACTACGAGCAGTACTTC. Amino acid sequence: CASRSAFGTSGRANYEQYF.

With respect to this clone: The junction differs from germline at one of its ends, possibly a read error. V gene TRBV5-1 combines with J gene TRBJ2-1, with 9 bases identical to TRBD2. This CDR3 has 15 residues. The germline V gene encodes CDR1 SGHRS and CDR2 YFSETQ. The CDR3 sequence is CASTLGLAGNNEQFF. Written as DNA, the CDR3 is TGCGCCAGCACCTTGGGGCTAGCGGGGAACAATGAGCAGTTCTTC.

The V gene is TRBV4-3, the J gene TRBJ2-3; D is ambiguous. Germline V gene data show CDR1 as LGHNA and CDR2 as YSLEER. Between the trimmed V and J ends, which lost 0 bases and 0 bases, there was a span of 7 bases. The CDR3 contains 15 residues. CDR3 sequence reads: CASSQDDQSTDTQYF. The CDR3 region has the DNA TGCGCCAGCAGCCAAGATGACCAAAGCACAGATACGCAGTATTTT.

A single count supports this clone. The chain links TRBV27 to TRBJ2-7, with D tentatively TRBD1 or TRBD2 (6 bases each). This CDR3 is 14 amino acids long. V was pared by 11 bases and J by 2 bases, with 19 bases between. Germline CDR1 is MNHEY and CDR2 is SMNVEV (reference sequence). The CDR3 reads CASKGGDKPYEQYF. CDR3 nucleotide sequence: TGTGCCTCCAAGGGCGGGGACAAGCCCTACGAGCAGTACTTC.

The CDR3 DNA reads TGTGCCAGCAGTGATAACCCAAATTCACCCCTCCACTTT. It yields the protein CASSDNPNSPLHF. The V call is TRBV2, the J call TRBJ1-6, with D unclear. The V and J ends lost 3 bases and 7 bases respectively, with 7 bases between them. Germline CDR1 SNHLY, CDR2 FYNNEI. The CDR3 sequence is 13 residues long.

This clone was picked up one time. This chain uses TRBV6-5 with TRBJ2-3; 8 bases align to TRBD2. The V gene end was trimmed by 4 bases and the J gene end by 2 bases; junction bases not matched to a gene: 5. This CDR3 has 15 residues. Germline assignment: CDR1 MNHEY and CDR2 SVGAGI. The CDR3: CASSSPGGLTDTQYF. In nucleotides, the CDR3 is TGTGCCAGCAGTTCTCCGGGGGGGCTCACAGATACGCAGTATTTT.

The chain combines TRBV7-2 with TRBJ2-2; 9 bases are a match to TRBD2. This CDR3 spans 16 amino acids. Germline V lookup: CDR1 SGHTA, CDR2 FQGNSA. V shed 0 bases and J 6 bases; nucleotides not matched to a gene: 5. The CDR3 DNA reads TGTGCCAGCAGCTTAGCGTTGGGACTAGCCTCCGGGGAGCTGTTTTTT. It specifies CASSLALGLASGELFF.

This clone was observed once. The chain uses TRBV19 and TRBJ2-5; TRBD1 might be the D (7 bases). CDR1 and CDR2 (germline): LNHDA, SQIVND (reference sequence). The ends were cut back, 10 bases at V and 1 base at J, with 13 bases in the middle. The CDR3 is 13 residues long. The CDR3 DNA sequence: TGTGCCACACGACAGGGAGGCCAAGAGACCCAGTACTTC. It yields the protein CATRQGGQETQYF.

The rearrangement links TRBV27 to TRBJ1-2; D ambiguous. The germline V gene encodes CDR1 MNHEY and CDR2 SMNVEV (reference sequence). The CDR3 covers 14 residues. Trimming stripped 7 bases from V and 2 bases from J, with 14 bases between. CDR3 sequence: CASILGSVNYGYTF. The CDR3 DNA follows: TGTGCCAGCATCTTAGGGTCAGTAAACTATGGCTACACCTTC.

This chain joins TRBV7-3 and TRBJ2-5; D is unclear. The CDR3 consists of 14 residues. CDR1 and CDR2 (germline): SGHTA, FQGTGA. The ends were cut back, 5 bases at V and 1 base at J, with 11 bases in the middle. The CDR3 nucleotides are TGTGCCAGCAGCCCAAGTGCCAGCCAAGAGACCCAGTACTTC. Translation gives CASSPSASQETQYF. The full variable domain, its missing parts supplied by reference TRBV7-3 and TRBJ2-5, is GAGVSQTPSNKVTEKGKYVELRCDPISGHTALYWYRQSLGQGPEFLIYFQGTGAADDSGLPNDRFFAVRPEGSVSTLKIQRTERGDSAVYLCASSPSASQETQYFGPGTRLLVL.

The rearrangement joins TRBV2 to TRBJ1-1, with D uncertain. The CDR3 sequence is 13 residues long. Germline V gene sequence: CDR1 SNHLY, CDR2 FYNNEI. V gave up 2 bases and J gave up 10 bases, with 14 bases separating them. DNA for the CDR3: TGTGCCAGCAGTGAAAGATGGGCAGAACGAGCTTTCTTT. This encodes CASSERWAERAFF. The full variable domain, rest sourced from reference TRBV2 and TRBJ1-1, is EPEVTQTPSHQVTQMGQEVILRCVPISNHLYFYWYRQILGQKVEFLVSFYNNEISEKSEIFDDQFSVERPDGSNFTLKIRSTKLEDSAMYFCASSERWAERAFFGQGTRLTVV.

The CDR3: CASSSTTAHYYGYTF. Here the CDR3 DNA reads TGTGCCAGCAGTTCCACGACAGCCCATTACTATGGCTACACCTTC. The chain carries TRBV28 and TRBJ1-2; D might be TRBD1 (5 bases). The length of the CDR3 is 15 residues. Trimming took off 4 bases at V and 3 bases at J, with 15 bases between the two ends. Germline CDR1 and CDR2: MDHEN and SYDVKM.

The V call is TRBV11-1, the J call TRBJ2-7; 8 bases agree with TRBD2. Germline CDR1 reads SGHAT; CDR2 reads FQDESV (reference sequence). The CDR3 is made up of 15 amino acids. J was trimmed by 0 bases and V by 4 bases; bases with no gene match: 5. CDR3 sequence: CASSSLAASSYEQYF. Written as DNA, the CDR3 is TGTGCCAGCAGCTCACTAGCGGCTTCCTCCTACGAGCAGTACTTC.

V is TRBV7-8 and J is TRBJ2-5; the D gene is possibly TRBD1 (6 bases). The germline V and J ends were trimmed by 1 base and 4 bases, with 10 bases remaining between them. CDR1 and CDR2 from the germline V gene are SGHVS and FQNEAQ. This CDR3 is 14 amino acids long. Here the CDR3 reads CASSLEGGVETQYF. The CDR3 DNA reads as TGTGCCAGCAGCTTAGAAGGGGGAGTAGAGACCCAGTACTTC.

The chain uses TRBV11-2 and TRBJ1-2; D gene ambiguous. The germline CDR1 and CDR2 sequences are SGHAT and FQNNGV. This CDR3 has 12 residues. The V and J ends lost 0 bases and 8 bases respectively, with 7 bases between them. CDR3 coding DNA: TGTGCCAGCAGCTTAGATACCAGGGGCTACACCTTC. Translation: CASSLDTRGYTF.

The gene calls are TRBV7-2 and TRBJ2-3; D is tentatively TRBD1 or TRBD2 (5 bases each). Trimming took off 6 bases at V and 5 bases at J, with 9 bases between the two ends. This CDR3 is built from 12 residues. Per the germline V gene, CDR1 is SGHTA and CDR2 is FQGNSA. This CDR3 reads CASRGDRDTQYF. The CDR3 coding sequence is TGTGCCAGCAGGGGGGACCGAGATACGCAGTATTTT.

This sequence joins TRBV5-8 and TRBJ2-1; 8 bases line up with TRBD2. Germline assignment: CDR1 SGHTS and CDR2 YDEGEE. The length of the CDR3 is 15 residues. Trimming removed 2 bases from V and 2 bases from J; junction bases left unmatched: 3. Written as DNA, the CDR3 is TGTGCCAGCAGCTTTTACGGGGGGGCCTACAATGAGCAGTTCTTC. It codes for CASSFYGGAYNEQFF.